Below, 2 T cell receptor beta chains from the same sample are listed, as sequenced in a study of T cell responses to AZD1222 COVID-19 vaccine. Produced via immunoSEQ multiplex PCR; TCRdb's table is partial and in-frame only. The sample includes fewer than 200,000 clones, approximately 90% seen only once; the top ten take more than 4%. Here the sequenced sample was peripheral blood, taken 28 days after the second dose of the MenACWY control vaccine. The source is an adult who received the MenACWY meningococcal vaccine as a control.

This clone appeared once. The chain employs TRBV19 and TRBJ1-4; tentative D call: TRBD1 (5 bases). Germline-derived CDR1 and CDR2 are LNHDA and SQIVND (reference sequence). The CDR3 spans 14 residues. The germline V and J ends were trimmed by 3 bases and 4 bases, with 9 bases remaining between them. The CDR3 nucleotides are TGTGCCAGTAGTATGCGACAGCTTAATGAAAAACTGTTTTTT. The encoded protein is CASSMRQLNEKLFF.

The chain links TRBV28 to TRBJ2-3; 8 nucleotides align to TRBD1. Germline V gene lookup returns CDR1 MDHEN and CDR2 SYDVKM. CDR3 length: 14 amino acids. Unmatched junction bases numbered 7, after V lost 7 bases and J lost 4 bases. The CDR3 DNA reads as TGTGCCAGCAACTCGGACAGGGTGTCAGATACGCAGTATTTT. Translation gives CASNSDRVSDTQYF.